What follows are 11 T cell receptor beta chains derived from one specimen sequenced in a study of radiation and T cells in renal cell carcinoma. TCRdb's copy holds only in-frame clones and misses some; the assay was immunoSEQ multiplex PCR. The sample has tens of thousands of clones, around 81% seen once. Time point: blood 2 weeks post-SBRT. Treatment noted: 15 Gy SBRT to primary tumor, nephrectomy 4 weeks later. This specimen consisted of blood, obtained from a patient whose treatment included radiotherapy and nephrectomy. The receptors here all came from a man between 60 and 75 years old with renal cell carcinoma.

The CDR3 reads CAWSVPSGTGRNTIYF. The CDR3 DNA follows: TGTGCCTGGAGTGTACCCTCCGGGACAGGTCGAAACACCATATATTTT. The chain has TRBV30 and TRBJ1-3; 8 positions agree with TRBD1. This CDR3 region has 16 residues. The junction had 9 bases not matched to a gene; V was cut back by 0 bases and J by 5 bases. Looked up from germline, CDR1 is GTSNPN and CDR2 is SVGIG (reference sequence).

The gene calls are TRBV10-1 and TRBJ2-7, with D perhaps TRBD1 (5 bases). The CDR3 runs 13 residues. The germline gives CDR1 WNHNN, CDR2 SYGVQD (reference sequence). V was clipped by 6 bases and J by 4 bases, with 13 bases between them. The CDR3 nucleotides read TGCGCCAGCAGCGCGGTCAGGGTTTACGAGCAGTACTTC. The encoded protein is CASSAVRVYEQYF.

The chain combines TRBV7-6 with TRBJ2-3, with no clear D. This CDR3 comprises 13 residues. V lost 2 bases to trimming and J lost 4 bases, with 7 bases between them. The germline V gene encodes CDR1 SGHVS and CDR2 FNYEAQ. The CDR3 sequence: CASSLSKADTQYF. The DNA for the CDR3 is TGTGCCAGCAGCTTATCCAAGGCAGATACGCAGTATTTT.

This chain uses TRBV18 with TRBJ1-3; possible D gene TRBD1, 5 bases. The length of the CDR3 is 17 residues. Germline V CDR1 and CDR2: KGHSH, LQKENI. Trimming pared 0 bases from V and 0 bases from J, leaving 12 bases between. The CDR3 DNA is TGTGCCAGCTCACCACCGGTCACGGGACTCTCTGGAAACACCATATATTTT. Residues: CASSPPVTGLSGNTIYF. The whole variable domain, remainder taken from reference TRBV18 and TRBJ1-3, is NAGVMQNPRHLVRRRGQEARLRCSPMKGHSHVYWYRQLPEEGLKFMVYLQKENIIDESGMPKERFSAEFPKEGPSILRIQQVVRGDSAAYFCASSPPVTGLSGNTIYFGEGSWLTVV.

The chain uses TRBV9 and TRBJ2-3; D gene unclear. The CDR3 is 13 amino acids. V lost 6 bases to trimming and J lost 1 base, with 9 bases between them. Germline assignment: CDR1 SGDLS and CDR2 YYNGEE. CDR3 sequence (DNA): TGTGCCAGCAATTCGGACGGCACAGATACGCAGTATTTT. Amino acids: CASNSDGTDTQYF.

Regarding this clone: A read error may account for a junction end that differs from germline. V and J are TRBV2 and TRBJ1-2, with TRBD1 identical over 7 bases. The germline CDR1 and CDR2 sequences are SNHLY and FYNNEI. This CDR3 has 15 residues. The CDR3 reads CASSDDREQNCGYTF. CDR3 sequence (DNA): TGTGCCAGCAGCGACGACAGGGAACAGAACTGTGGCTACACCTTC.

V and J are TRBV11-2 and TRBJ2-3, with 8 nucleotides matching TRBD2. This CDR3 has 17 residues. The trim removed 4 bases at V and 2 bases at J, leaving 11 bases unmatched. Germline CDR1 is SGHAT and CDR2 is FQNNGV. This CDR3 is CASSSPGGGPTTDTQYF. DNA of the CDR3: TGTGCCAGCAGCTCCCCGGGCGGGGGGCCTACCACAGATACGCAGTATTTT.

This clone has only one observation. This chain links TRBV2 with TRBJ1-1; 9 bases align to TRBD1. The CDR3 runs to 13 residues. The germline CDR1 and CDR2 sequences are SNHLY and FYNNEI. V shed 7 bases and J 8 bases; nucleotides not matched to a gene: 8. This CDR3 is CASTRDRALEAFF. DNA of the CDR3: TGTGCCAGCACACGGGACAGGGCACTCGAAGCTTTCTTT.

This chain connects TRBV19 to TRBJ1-4, with 11 bases matching TRBD1. This CDR3 contains 14 residues. After removal of 7 bases from V and 7 bases from J, the junction contained 5 bases not matched to a gene. Germline V gene data show CDR1 as LNHDA and CDR2 as SQIVND (reference sequence). The DNA for the CDR3 is TGTGCCAGTACCTGGACAGGGGGCCGTGAAAAACTGTTTTTT. Encoded protein: CASTWTGGREKLFF.

The chain joins TRBV5-4 to TRBJ1-1; the match to TRBD1 covers 7 bases. Losses at the gene ends were 6 bases for V and 1 base for J; bases not matched to a gene: 12. CDR1 SGHNT and CDR2 YYREEE come from the germline V gene (reference sequence). The CDR3 sequence is 16 residues long. This CDR3 reads CASTPPGGRSNTEAFF. The DNA of the CDR3 is TGTGCCAGCACCCCCCCAGGGGGGAGGTCGAACACTGAAGCTTTCTTT.

The chain links TRBV5-4 to TRBJ2-1, with D possibly TRBD2 on 7 matching bases. V shed 5 bases and J shed 6 bases, with 15 bases lying between them. Germline loops: CDR1 SGHNT, CDR2 YYREEE (reference sequence). The CDR3 totals 14 residues. Written as DNA, the CDR3 is TGTGCCAGCAGAGGGGGGGAACGGGTCAATGAGCAGTTCTTC. Protein: CASRGGERVNEQFF.